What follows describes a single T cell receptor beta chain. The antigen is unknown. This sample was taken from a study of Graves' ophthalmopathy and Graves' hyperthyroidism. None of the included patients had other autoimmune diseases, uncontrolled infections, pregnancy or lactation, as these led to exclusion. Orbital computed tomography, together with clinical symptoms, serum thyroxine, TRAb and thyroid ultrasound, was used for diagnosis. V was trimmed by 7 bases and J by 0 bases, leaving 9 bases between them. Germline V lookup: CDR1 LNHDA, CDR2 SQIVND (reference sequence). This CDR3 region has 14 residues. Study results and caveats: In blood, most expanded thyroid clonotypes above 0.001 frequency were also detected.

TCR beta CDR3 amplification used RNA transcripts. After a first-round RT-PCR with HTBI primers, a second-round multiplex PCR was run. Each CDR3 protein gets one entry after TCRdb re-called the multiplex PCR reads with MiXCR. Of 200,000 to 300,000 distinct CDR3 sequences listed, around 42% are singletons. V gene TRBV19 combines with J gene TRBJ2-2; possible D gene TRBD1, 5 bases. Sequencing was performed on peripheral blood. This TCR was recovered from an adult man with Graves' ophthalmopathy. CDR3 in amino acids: CASMETANTGELFF. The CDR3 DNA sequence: TGTGCCAGTATGGAGACAGCGAACACCGGGGAGCTGTTTTTT.